This TCR beta chain appears in the sequencing data of a study of blood T cell repertoires in COVID-19. Overall study: The United States, Italy and Spain supplied acute and convalescent COVID-19 samples. PBMCs, B-cell-depleted T cells, or T cells provided the cDNA or gDNA that made up the material.

TCRdb's copy holds only in-frame clones and misses some; the assay was immunoSEQ multiplex PCR. The sample has more than 200,000 clones; roughly 90% are singletons. The sample taken for sequencing was peripheral blood. The clonotype was recovered from a man aged 70 or older with acute or convalescent COVID-19.

The CDR3 DNA is TGTGCCAGCAGCTTAGACGGGGGACAGAAGTGGAATGAGCAGTTCTTC. Translating gives CASSLDGGQKWNEQFF. The J gene is TRBJ2-1, the V gene TRBV7-2; tentatively, D is TRBD1 (7 bases). Germline V lookup: CDR1 SGHTA, CDR2 FQGNSA. The CDR3 is made up of 16 amino acids. V shed 1 base and J shed 7 bases, with 17 bases lying between them.